The TCR beta chain described here comes from a study of T cell repertoires in cytomegalovirus infection. Study at large: HLA-B-restricted CMV epitopes that are well studied, plus recently identified HLA-C-restricted ones, were used by the study.

TCRdb re-called the reads with MiXCR, one entry per CDR3 protein. The sample records over 120,000 distinct CDR3 sequences, approximately 30% being singletons. The CDR3 extends over 13 amino acids. Germline CDR1 reads MGHRA; CDR2 reads YSYEKL. V shed 5 bases and J 5 bases; nucleotides not matched to a gene: 4. Concerning this clonotype: Its target is unknown.

The V and J genes are TRBV4-1 and TRBJ2-7; 9 bases fit TRBD1. The clonotype comes from a human donor in good health (CMV status not recorded). Some clones in this sample may be carry-over from other donors' samples. The sample here was CD8+ T cells from cultured PBMCs, taken from culture after CMV antigen stimulation. The CDR3 DNA is TGCGCCAGCAGCAGGGACAGGGACGACGAGCAGTACTTC. Its protein is CASSRDRDDEQYF.